The T cell receptor (beta chain) under discussion was sequenced for a study of blood T cell repertoires in COVID-19. Study-wide context: Material from acute and convalescent COVID-19 was sourced from the United States, Italy and Spain.

In the original workflow: Counts of nucleated cells, estimated from reference gene primer amplification, were obtained. This table comes from immunoSEQ multiplex PCR, and its TCRdb copy is limited to in-frame clones, with some not included. That table is the source of V, J and clone size, and D and trimming were worked out from the DNA. The top ten hold 15% to 20% of the sample, which has roughly 170,000 clones, approximately 82% seen once. For recovered donors of Cohort 3, there were two negative PCRs, clearance, or symptom resolution. The CDR3 loop spans 14 amino acids. Trimming took 6 bases from V and 5 from J, leaving 13 bases between them. The germline gives CDR1 SNHLY, CDR2 FYNNEI.

The TCR was taken from a man aged 60 to 75 who had recovered from COVID-19. The sequenced material came from PBMCs or T cells enriched from blood (not recorded which). V is TRBV2 and J is TRBJ2-2, with TRBD1 as a possible D gene (5 bases). The CDR3 spells CASRQPSGTGELFF. The CDR3 nucleotides read TGTGCCAGCAGACAACCGTCAGGGACCGGGGAGCTGTTTTTT. The variable domain in full, completed from reference TRBV2 and TRBJ2-2, reads EPEVTQTPSHQVTQMGQEVILRCVPISNHLYFYWYRQILGQKVEFLVSFYNNEISEKSEIFDDQFSVERPDGSNFTLKIRSTKLEDSAMYFCASRQPSGTGELFFGEGSRLTVL.